These 11 T cell receptor beta chains share one sample of origin, sequenced in a study of blood T cell repertoires in COVID-19 (dated by TCRdb to between 2020 and 2021). Library preparation used the immunoSEQ multiplex PCR assay. Imported from immuneACCESS, the table was reduced by TCRdb to in-frame sequences with V and J called. These copies leave out some clones; in studies compared against another copy, an unresolved V gene accounts for under half, and the cause of the remainder is not known. The sample table shows roughly 180,000 clones, and roughly four fifths are seen once. The ten largest clones capture roughly 10% of the sample. The sequencing input was PBMCs or T cells enriched from blood (not recorded which). The receptors were sampled from a man in his forties who had recovered from COVID-19.

The chain is built from TRBV10-1 and TRBJ2-3; possibly TRBD2 for D (5 bases). The CDR3 loop spans 14 amino acids. Trimming pared 8 bases from V and 6 bases from J, leaving 18 bases between. The V gene's germline CDR1 is WNHNN and CDR2 SYGVQD (reference sequence). CDR3 nucleotides: TGCGCCAGCTCCCCCCGGGAACTCCCGGATACGCAGTATTTT. Protein product: CASSPRELPDTQYF.

CDR3 in DNA: TGCGCCAGCAGCCAAGATCATGCAGGGATGACAGATACGCAGTATTTT. This codes for CASSQDHAGMTDTQYF. This chain joins TRBV4-3 and TRBJ2-3; D is perhaps TRBD1 (5 bases). The CDR3 contains 16 residues. CDR1 LGHNA and CDR2 YSLEER come from the germline V gene. V lost 0 bases, J lost 3 bases, and 13 bases lay in between.

V usage is TRBV7-3 and J usage is TRBJ2-1; the match to TRBD1 covers 8 bases. The length of the CDR3 is 15 residues. Germline-derived CDR1 and CDR2 are SGHTA and FQGTGA. V shed 3 bases and J 5 bases; nucleotides not matched to a gene: 6. The CDR3 loop is CASSLLGQGNNEQFF. The CDR3 DNA follows: TGTGCCAGCAGCTTGTTAGGACAGGGAAACAATGAGCAGTTCTTC. Filled out from reference TRBV7-3 and TRBJ2-1, the complete variable domain reads GAGVSQTPSNKVTEKGKYVELRCDPISGHTALYWYRQSLGQGPEFLIYFQGTGAADDSGLPNDRFFAVRPEGSVSTLKIQRTERGDSAVYLCASSLLGQGNNEQFFGPGTRLTVL.

In regard to this clone: At the DNA level, this CDR3 is encoded by other sequences in the same sample as well. The gene calls are TRBV6-5 and TRBJ1-3; TRBD1 matches at 8 bases. The CDR3 sequence is 16 residues long. The J segment lost 0 bases and the V segment lost 0 bases, leaving 1 base of the junction unmatched. Germline assignment: CDR1 MNHEY and CDR2 SVGAGI. The CDR3 nucleotides read TGTGCCAGCAGTTACTCGGGGACAGGCTCTGGAAACACCATATATTTT. This encodes CASSYSGTGSGNTIYF.

The chain links TRBV7-2 to TRBJ1-3, with 8 bases identical to TRBD1. The germline CDR1 and CDR2 sequences are SGHTA and FQGNSA. The CDR3 sequence is 17 residues long. Losses at the gene ends were 3 bases for V and 0 bases for J; bases not matched to a gene: 7. CDR3 protein: CASSFSGTGGSGNTIYF. DNA of the CDR3: TGTGCCAGCAGCTTTAGCGGAACAGGGGGCTCTGGAAACACCATATATTTT.

The J gene is TRBJ1-2, the V gene TRBV3-1 (or the pseudogene TRBV3-2); no clear D gene. This CDR3 has 14 residues. CDR1 and CDR2 from the germline V gene are LGHDT and YNNKEL (reference sequence). V shed 3 bases and J shed 1 base, with 9 bases lying between them. The CDR3 reads CASSHYSGNYGYTF. The CDR3 bases are TGTGCCAGCAGCCATTACTCGGGTAACTATGGCTACACCTTC.

CDR3 sequence (DNA): TGTGCCAGCAGTGCCACAGGGGCCGTGGATGAAAAACTGTTTTTT. As protein: CASSATGAVDEKLFF. The chain joins TRBV2 to TRBJ1-4; 7 bases line up with TRBD1. In germline, CDR1 is SNHLY, CDR2 FYNNEI. Unmatched junction bases numbered 8, after V lost 4 bases and J lost 6 bases. The CDR3 has 15 residues.

The rearrangement links TRBV19 to TRBJ1-1; D is undetermined. V lost 6 bases to trimming and J lost 7 bases, with 9 bases between them. The CDR3 is 11 amino acids. In germline, CDR1 is LNHDA, CDR2 SQIVND (reference sequence). The CDR3: CASRYMFEAFF. Here the CDR3 DNA reads TGTGCCAGTAGGTATATGTTTGAAGCTTTCTTT.

The genes are TRBV9 and TRBJ2-2; D gene ambiguous. The ends were cut back, 0 bases at V and 0 bases at J, with 9 bases in the middle. CDR3 length: 16 amino acids. CDR1 SGDLS and CDR2 YYNGEE come from the germline V gene. CDR3 DNA sequence: TGTGCCAGCAGCGTAGATCGCAGGTCGAACACCGGGGAGCTGTTTTTT. Its translation: CASSVDRRSNTGELFF.

CDR3 sequence (DNA): TGTGCCAGCTCACAGCGGACGTCTTTTTTCTTC. This gives the protein CASSQRTSFFF. The V call is TRBV19, the J call TRBJ2-1, with D possibly matching TRBD2 (5 bases). Trimming cost V 9 bases and J 16 bases, with 19 bases left between them. The CDR3 is 11 residues long. CDR1 is LNHDA and CDR2 is SQIVND in the germline V gene (reference sequence).

This chain joins TRBV4-2 and TRBJ2-2, with 11 bases lining up with TRBD2. CDR1 LGHNA and CDR2 YNFKEQ come from the germline V gene. V lost 0 bases and J lost 7; bases outside the gene matches: 10. The CDR3 consists of 18 residues. The CDR3 region is CASSQDHSGREGNGELFF. The CDR3 region has the DNA TGTGCCAGCAGCCAAGATCATAGCGGGAGGGAAGGAAACGGGGAGCTGTTTTTT.